This T cell receptor (beta chain) stems from a study of response to subunit inactivated influenza vaccine. Broader study findings: There was a suggestion from the authors that each seasonal influenza vaccination recruits few new T cells.

The CDR3 has 14 amino acids. The V gene end was trimmed by 4 bases and the J gene end by 2 bases; junction bases not matched to a gene: 4. CDR1 and CDR2 (germline): SGHTA, FQGNSA. On this clonotype itself: Antigen: not known.

TCRdb reprocessed the RT-PCR reads with MiXCR, giving one entry per CDR3 protein. The sample has about 830,000 distinct CDR3 sequences; about a fifth are singletons. This chain links TRBV7-2 with TRBJ1-1, with 7 bases aligning to TRBD1. This sample comprised PBMCs from blood, obtained 4 to 6 days after vaccination. This TCR was sampled from a man aged 50-59 years who received an inactivated influenza vaccine. The DNA of the CDR3 is TGTGCCAGCAGCTCGTGGACAGGAAACACTGAAGCTTTCTTT. As protein: CASSSWTGNTEAFF.